The 3 T cell receptor beta chains given below trace back to one sample, sequenced in a study of blood T cell repertoires in COVID-19. Repertoires were generated with immunoSEQ multiplex PCR, while TCRdb's copy carries only in-frame clones and drops some. Among about 200,000 clones, 70% to 90% were seen once, and the ten largest hold 20% to 25%. Sequencing was carried out using peripheral blood. These receptors were collected from a man aged 55-75 years with active or convalescent COVID-19.

The V and J genes are TRBV6-1 and TRBJ2-2; 14 nucleotides match TRBD2. V was clipped by 4 bases and J by 6 bases; unmatched bases: 7. Germline V gene data show CDR1 as MNHNS and CDR2 as SASEGT. The CDR3 has 17 amino acids. The CDR3 DNA follows: TGTGCCAGCAGTGGGGGACTAGCGGGGGTCTTATCCGGGGAGCTGTTTTTT. Residues: CASSGGLAGVLSGELFF.

This clone came up once. The chain joins TRBV18 to TRBJ1-5; perhaps TRBD1 as D (5 bases). Per the germline V gene, CDR1 is KGHSH and CDR2 is LQKENI. Deletions cut 6 bases from V and 1 base from J, with 19 bases between. CDR3 length: 17 residues. As DNA, the CDR3 is TGTGCCAGCTCCCTCACGGGGCCTGGGAGGAGCAATCAGCCCCAGCATTTT. This translates into CASSLTGPGRSNQPQHF.

The rearrangement joins TRBV7-9 to TRBJ1-2; D not certain. The V and J ends lost 2 bases and 2 bases respectively, with 15 bases between them. The CDR3 loop spans 16 amino acids. The germline gives CDR1 SEHNR, CDR2 FQNEAQ (reference sequence). The CDR3 here is CASSLPRFGGNYGYTF. CDR3 nucleotides: TGTGCCAGCAGCTTACCCCGCTTTGGCGGGAACTATGGCTACACCTTC. The full variable domain, rest sourced from reference TRBV7-9 and TRBJ1-2, is DTGVSQNPRHKITKRGQNVTFRCDPISEHNRLYWYRQTLGQGPEFLTYFQNEAQLEKSRLLSDRFSAERPKGSFSTLEIQRTEQGDSAMYLCASSLPRFGGNYGYTFGSGTRLTVV.